This passage covers 11 T cell receptor beta chains from one sample sequenced in a study of identical twins. TCRdb re-called the 5' RACE reads with MiXCR, one entry per CDR3 protein. The sample gives about 530,000 distinct CDR3 sequences, approximately 20% of which show up once; approximately 0.5% is in the top ten. These same data were also listed under a study on yellow fever vaccine responses in identical twins.

Material for sequencing was CD4+ T cells sorted from blood. These receptors all stem from a woman between 18 and 29 years old in good health.

The chain recombines TRBV18 with TRBJ2-5, with D perhaps TRBD1 (6 bases). V was trimmed by 0 bases and J by 7 bases, leaving 15 bases between them. The CDR3 length is 15 residues. Germline assignment: CDR1 KGHSH and CDR2 LQKENI. The CDR3 protein is CASSPPWNREGTQYF. CDR3 DNA sequence: TGTGCCAGCTCACCACCGTGGAACAGGGAAGGGACCCAGTACTTC.

V gene TRBV18 combines with J gene TRBJ2-3; D not resolved. This CDR3 region has 14 residues. Between the trimmed V and J ends, which lost 0 bases and 4 bases, there was a span of 8 bases. In germline, CDR1 is KGHSH, CDR2 LQKENI. CDR3 sequence (DNA): TGTGCCAGCTCACCACCGGGTATTTCAGATACGCAGTATTTT. This codes for CASSPPGISDTQYF. Filled out from reference TRBV18 and TRBJ2-3, the complete variable domain reads NAGVMQNPRHLVRRRGQEARLRCSPMKGHSHVYWYRQLPEEGLKFMVYLQKENIIDESGMPKERFSAEFPKEGPSILRIQQVVRGDSAAYFCASSPPGISDTQYFGPGTRLTVL.

CDR3 sequence reads: CASKKLAGVDTGELFF. The CDR3 DNA is TGTGCCAGTAAGAAACTAGCGGGGGTAGACACCGGGGAGCTGTTTTTT. The gene calls are TRBV19 and TRBJ2-2, with TRBD2 matching 11 bases. Unmatched junction bases numbered 7, after V lost 7 bases and J lost 3 bases. Per germline, CDR1 LNHDA and CDR2 SQIVND (reference sequence). The CDR3 loop spans 16 amino acids.

This chain joins TRBV20-1 and TRBJ2-5; D is possibly TRBD2 (6 bases). V shed 0 bases and J shed 1 base, with 15 bases lying between them. The germline V gene has CDR1 DFQATT and CDR2 SNEGSKA (reference sequence). This CDR3 has 16 amino acids. Here the CDR3 DNA reads TGCAGTGCTAGAGATTTAGGACTATCCCGCCAAGAGACCCAGTACTTC. Amino acids: CSARDLGLSRQETQYF.

V gene TRBV2 combines with J gene TRBJ2-3; 8 bases fit TRBD2. This CDR3 region has 15 residues. V shed 4 bases, J shed 3 bases, and the junction held 6 bases outside the gene matches. CDR1 is SNHLY, CDR2 FYNNEI, per germline. The CDR3 sequence is CASSVVASGTDTQYF. The CDR3 bases are TGTGCCAGCAGTGTGGTGGCTAGCGGGACAGATACGCAGTATTTT.

The rearrangement uses TRBV7-7 and TRBJ2-1; D is uncertain. The V gene lost 0 bases and the J gene lost 4 bases, with 13 bases spanning the gap. This CDR3 spans 16 amino acids. The germline V gene has CDR1 SSHAT and CDR2 FNYEAQ (reference sequence). The CDR3: CASSLAGSSRYNEQFF. The CDR3 coding sequence is TGTGCCAGCAGCTTAGCGGGGTCGTCCCGTTACAATGAGCAGTTCTTC. Full variable domain (missing parts from reference TRBV7-7 and TRBJ2-1): GAGVSQSPRYKVTKRGQDVTLRCDPISSHATLYWYQQALGQGPEFLTYFNYEAQPDKSGLPSDRFSAERPEGSISTLTIQRTEQRDSAMYRCASSLAGSSRYNEQFFGPGTRLTVL.

The chain joins TRBV3-1 to TRBJ2-6, with 7 bases aligning to TRBD2. The junction had 7 bases not matched to a gene; V was cut back by 5 bases and J by 0 bases. The CDR3 is made up of 17 amino acids. Germline values: CDR1 LGHDT, CDR2 YNNKEL (reference sequence). CDR3 residues: CASSGGSGISGANVLTF. CDR3 DNA sequence: TGTGCCAGCAGCGGGGGAAGCGGGATCTCTGGGGCCAACGTCCTGACTTTC.

This chain links TRBV12-3 or TRBV12-4 with TRBJ1-6; D may be TRBD1 (5 bases). Trimming removed 1 base from V and 8 bases from J, with 12 bases in between. CDR3 size: 15 residues. CDR3: CASSLDVVGDSPLHF. CDR3 DNA sequence: TGTGCCAGCAGTTTAGATGTGGTAGGGGATTCACCCCTCCACTTT.

V is TRBV12-3 or TRBV12-4 and J is TRBJ1-4; D might be TRBD1 (6 bases). The CDR3 spans 15 residues. V lost 6 bases and J lost 3, with 14 bases in between. The CDR3 loop reads CASRGLDSPNEKLFF. As DNA, the CDR3 is TGTGCCAGCAGGGGATTGGACAGTCCTAATGAAAAACTGTTTTTT.

The chain uses TRBV12-3 or TRBV12-4 and TRBJ2-7; D possibly corresponds to TRBD2 (5 bases). V lost 3 bases to trimming and J lost 5 bases, with 20 bases between them. CDR3 length: 16 residues. CDR3: CASSFLGAAGRNEQYF. The CDR3 DNA is TGTGCCAGCAGTTTTTTGGGTGCCGCTGGGAGAAACGAGCAGTACTTC.

V gene TRBV29-1 combines with J gene TRBJ2-5, with 9 bases that match TRBD2. The length of the CDR3 is 19 residues. Trimming cost V 6 bases and J 2 bases; bases outside gene matches: 22. The germline V gene has CDR1 SQVTM and CDR2 ANQGSEA. The CDR3 spells CSVRRWTSVRGGTQETQYF. CDR3 coding DNA: TGCAGCGTCCGAAGGTGGACTAGCGTCCGAGGAGGGACACAAGAGACCCAGTACTTC.